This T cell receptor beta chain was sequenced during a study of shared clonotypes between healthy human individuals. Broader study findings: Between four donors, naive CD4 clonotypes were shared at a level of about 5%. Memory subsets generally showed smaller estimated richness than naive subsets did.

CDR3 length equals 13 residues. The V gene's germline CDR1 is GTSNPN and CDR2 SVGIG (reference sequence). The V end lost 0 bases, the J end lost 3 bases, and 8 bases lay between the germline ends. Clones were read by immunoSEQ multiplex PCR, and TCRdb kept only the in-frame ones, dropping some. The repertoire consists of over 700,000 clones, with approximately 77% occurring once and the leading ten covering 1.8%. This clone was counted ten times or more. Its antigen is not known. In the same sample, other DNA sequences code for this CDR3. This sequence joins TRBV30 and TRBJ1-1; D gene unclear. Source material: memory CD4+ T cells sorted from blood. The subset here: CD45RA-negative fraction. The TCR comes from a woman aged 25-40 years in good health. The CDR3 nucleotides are TGTGCCTGGAGTGTACAGTCGGACACTGAAGCTTTCTTT. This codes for CAWSVQSDTEAFF. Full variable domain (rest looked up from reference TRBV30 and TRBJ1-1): SQTIHQWPATLVQPVGSPLSLECTVEGTSNPNLYWYRQAAGRGLQLLFYSVGIGQISSEVPQNLSASRPQDRQFILSSKKLLLSDSGFYLCAWSVQSDTEAFFGQGTRLTVV.